Listed below are T cell receptor beta chains from one sample, sequenced in a study of T cell repertoires in cytomegalovirus infection. Their specific antigens are unknown. One entry per CDR3 protein, called by TCRdb with MiXCR from the reads. The sample carries about 830,000 distinct CDR3 sequences, 32% recorded once. This sample comprised cultured CD8+ T cells from PBMCs, obtained from culture after CMV antigen stimulation. These receptors were collected from a human donor in good health (CMV status not recorded). Some clones in this sample may be carry-over from other donors' samples. CDR3s include the opening cysteine and the closing phenylalanine or tryptophan. D genes are given only for firm matches. Expanded clones are given a class, and other clones once, few, many or no size at all.

-	TRBJ1-2	TRBV19	-	CASSIMPYGYTF	TGTGCCAGTAGTATCATGCCCTATGGCTACACCTTC
-	TRBJ2-1	TRBV12-3/TRBV12-4	-	CASSLSFSSYNEQFF	TGTGCCAGCAGTTTGAGTTTTTCCTCCTACAATGAGCAGTTCTTC
-	TRBJ2-7	TRBV19	-	CASSFRHRQYEQYF	TGTGCCAGTAGTTTTCGGCACAGACAATACGAGCAGTACTTC
-	TRBJ1-5	TRBV27	-	CASSTLGEVGNQPQHF	TGTGCCAGCAGTACCTTAGGGGAGGTGGGCAATCAGCCCCAGCATTTT
-	TRBJ1-4	TRBV12-3/TRBV12-4	-	CASSLGAGVGEKLFF	TGTGCCAGCAGTTTAGGTGCGGGGGTTGGGGAAAAACTGTTTTTT
few	TRBJ2-1	TRBV15	-	CATSREVSIGYNEQFF	TGTGCCACCAGCAGAGAGGTTAGCATAGGTTACAATGAGCAGTTCTTC
few	TRBJ2-2	TRBV15	TRBD2	CATSNRRGGYSGELFF	TGTGCCACCAGCAACCGGCGGGGGGGCTACAGCGGGGAGCTGTTTTTT
-	TRBJ2-7	TRBV3-1	-	CASSQSLASYEQYF	TGTGCCAGCAGCCAAAGTCTCGCCTCCTACGAGCAGTACTTC
many	TRBJ2-1	TRBV7-2	TRBD2	CASRRLAGGQGYNEQFF	TGTGCCAGCAGACGACTAGCGGGGGGCCAGGGTTACAATGAGCAGTTCTTC
many	TRBJ2-2	TRBV7-9	-	CATYPTGELFF	TGTGCCACCTACCCCACCGGGGAGCTGTTTTTT
few	TRBJ1-1	TRBV12-5	TRBD1	CASGWTGGLLWDTEAFF	TGTGCTAGTGGTTGGACAGGGGGCCTCCTTTGGGACACTGAAGCTTTCTTT
-	TRBJ2-2	TRBV12-3/TRBV12-4	-	CVTSEGGTGELFF	TGTGTCACGTCTGAGGGCGGCACCGGGGAGCTGTTTTTT
once	TRBJ1-5	TRBV6-2/TRBV6-3	-	CASSCPGGTQHF	TGTGCCAGCAGTTGCCCCGGCGGGACCCAGCATTTT
few	TRBJ2-5	TRBV12-3/TRBV12-4	TRBD2	CASSALAGGEETQYF	TGTGCCAGCAGTGCCCTAGCGGGGGGGGAGGAGACCCAGTACTTC
-	TRBJ1-1	TRBV6-5	-	CASNEVNTEAFF	TGTGCCAGCAATGAGGTGAACACTGAAGCTTTCTTT
-	TRBJ2-3	TRBV6-5	TRBD2	CASSTGGLPDTQYF	TGTGCCAGCAGTACGGGGGGGCTCCCAGATACGCAGTATTTT
-	TRBJ2-4	TRBV5-8	-	CASSLGAGSTKNIQYF	TGTGCCAGCAGCTTGGGGGCAGGATCTACCAAAAACATTCAGTACTTC
-	TRBJ1-2	TRBV4-3	TRBD1	CASSQGRTGGYGYTF	TGCGCCAGCAGCCAAGGCCGGACAGGGGGCTATGGCTACACCTTC
-	TRBJ2-2	TRBV19	-	CASSIGPANTGELFF	TGTGCCAGTAGTATAGGACCGGCGAACACCGGGGAGCTGTTTTTT
-	TRBJ2-7	TRBV5-6	-	CASSAEFESYEQYF	TGTGCCAGCAGCGCAGAGTTTGAATCCTACGAGCAGTACTTC
many	TRBJ2-3	TRBV5-5	TRBD1	CASRTGTGGAPSNTQYF	TGTGCCAGCAGGACCGGGACAGGGGGCGCTCCCTCGAATACGCAGTATTTT
-	TRBJ2-3	TRBV6-2/TRBV6-3	-	CASSIDWPSTDTQYF	TGTGCCAGCAGTATAGACTGGCCTAGCACAGATACGCAGTATTTT
-	TRBJ2-2	TRBV9	-	CASSPWIGDTGELFF	TGTGCCAGCAGCCCTTGGATAGGAGACACCGGGGAGCTGTTTTTT
many	TRBJ1-4	TRBV7-8	-	CASRISGEKLFF	TGTGCCAGCAGAATCAGTGGGGAAAAACTGTTTTTT
-	TRBJ1-3	TRBV7-8	-	CASSKVGGTGNTIYF	TGTGCCAGCAGCAAAGTAGGGGGTACGGGAAACACCATATATTTT
-	TRBJ2-1	TRBV20-1	TRBD2	CSALWRGSSSYNEQFF	TGCAGTGCTCTGTGGCGGGGGTCCTCCTCCTACAATGAGCAGTTCTTC
-	TRBJ1-6	TRBV28	-	CASSFTGNRASNSPLHF	TGTGCCAGCAGTTTCACAGGGAATAGGGCCTCTAATTCACCCCTCCACTTT
-	TRBJ1-2	TRBV27	-	CASSLSVWGAYGYTF	TGTGCCAGCAGTTTATCGGTTTGGGGAGCTTATGGCTACACCTTC
-	TRBJ2-6	TRBV4-2	-	CASSLGQTDSGANVLTF	TGTGCCAGCAGCCTCGGACAGACCGACTCTGGGGCCAACGTCCTGACTTTC
-	TRBJ2-5	TRBV5-1	-	CASSLGGSRQETQYF	TGCGCCAGCAGCTTGGGTGGGTCCAGACAAGAGACCCAGTACTTC
few	TRBJ2-2	TRBV12-3/TRBV12-4	-	CASPILGGNTGELFF	TGTGCCAGCCCGATTTTGGGGGGGAACACCGGGGAGCTGTTTTTT
-	TRBJ1-1	TRBV29-1	-	CSVEKPRGRYTEAFF	TGCAGCGTTGAAAAACCTCGTGGGCGGTACACTGAAGCTTTCTTT
few	TRBJ2-1	TRBV4-3	-	CASSHRLAYNEQFF	TGCGCCAGCAGCCATCGACTAGCCTACAATGAGCAGTTCTTC
few	TRBJ2-3	TRBV7-8	TRBD2	CASSSPTSGGATDTQYF	TGTGCCAGCAGCTCGCCCACTAGCGGGGGGGCCACAGATACGCAGTATTTT
-	TRBJ1-5	TRBV19	TRBD1	CASSSLPRGDDQPQHF	TGTGCCAGTAGTTCCCTCCCCAGGGGGGACGATCAGCCCCAGCATTTT
once	TRBJ2-2	TRBV6-1	-	CATTHPPPTLGELFF	TGTGCCACTACCCATCCTCCTCCCACCCTCGGGGAGCTGTTTTTT
few	TRBJ1-5	TRBV19	-	CASSKPLPGNQPQHF	TGTGCCAGTAGTAAACCCCTCCCGGGCAATCAGCCCCAGCATTTT
few	TRBJ2-7	TRBV12-3/TRBV12-4	-	CASSFFGSEQYF	TGTGCCAGCAGTTTTTTTGGATCCGAGCAGTACTTC
many	TRBJ2-1	TRBV11-3	-	CASSLDIGTYNEQFF	TGTGCCAGCAGCTTAGATATAGGTACCTACAATGAGCAGTTCTTC
-	TRBJ2-3	TRBV18	-	CASSPTGDFPGTDTQYF	TGTGCCAGCTCTCCTACTGGAGATTTTCCCGGCACAGATACGCAGTATTTT
few	TRBJ1-1	TRBV20-1	TRBD1	CSARARGQGGTEAFF	TGCAGTGCTAGAGCCCGCGGACAGGGAGGTACTGAAGCTTTCTTT
-	TRBJ2-3	TRBV6-5	TRBD2	CASSYTSGRTDTQYF	TGTGCCAGCAGTTACACTAGCGGTCGCACAGATACGCAGTATTTT
few	TRBJ2-7	TRBV12-3/TRBV12-4	TRBD1	CASSQGAIYEQYF	TGTGCCAGCAGTCAGGGGGCTATCTACGAGCAGTACTTC